A single sample is the source of the 28 T cell receptor beta chains below, sequenced in a study of OX40 agonist ivuxolimab in advanced cancers. Produced via immunoSEQ multiplex PCR; TCRdb's table is partial and in-frame only. The data contain about 14,000 clones, approximately 80% of them singletons. Sequenced material: CD4+ or CD8+ T cells sorted from blood, taken in a trial of the OX40 agonist ivuxolimab. All receptors derive from an adult with an advanced solid tumor such as melanoma, head and neck, liver or kidney cancer.

V gene TRBV30 combines with J gene TRBJ2-7; possible D gene TRBD1, 6 bases. CDR3 length equals 13 residues. Trimming took 3 bases from V and 0 from J, leaving 9 bases between them. CDR1 is GTSNPN, CDR2 SVGIG, per germline (reference sequence). This CDR3 is CAWRGHYSYEQYF. CDR3 coding DNA: TGTGCCTGGAGGGGACACTACTCCTACGAGCAGTACTTC.

This clone was recorded only once. CDR3 sequence: CASSFLRGEQKSYGYTF. The CDR3 coding sequence is TGTGCCAGCAGCTTCTTGCGCGGGGAGCAAAAATCGTATGGCTACACCTTC. The chain couples TRBV11-2 to TRBJ1-2; D call uncertain. V lost 3 bases and J lost 5, with 22 bases in between. Germline assignment: CDR1 SGHAT and CDR2 FQNNGV. The CDR3 is made up of 17 amino acids.

This chain connects TRBV25-1 to TRBJ1-6, with 10 bases matching TRBD1. CDR3 length equals 13 residues. Trimming at V came to 7 bases and at J to 10 bases, leaving 4 bases not matched to a gene. Germline V gives CDR1 MGHDK, CDR2 SYGVNS. The CDR3 protein is CASKGQGYSPLHF. CDR3 in DNA: TGTGCCAGCAAGGGACAGGGGTACTCACCCCTCCACTTT.

This rearrangement joins TRBV4-3 to TRBJ2-7; a possible D gene is TRBD2 (5 bases). The CDR3 is 14 amino acids. CDR1 and CDR2 (germline): LGHNA, YSLEER. V shed 1 base and J shed 6 bases, with 13 bases lying between them. DNA for the CDR3: TGCGCCAGCAGCCAAGTCTCAGCCCGGGGCGAGCAGTACTTC. Its protein is CASSQVSARGEQYF.

The genes are TRBV10-1 and TRBJ2-3, with 10 bases that match TRBD2. Unmatched junction bases numbered 8, after V lost 2 bases and J lost 6 bases. Germline CDR1 reads WNHNN; CDR2 reads SYGVQD (reference sequence). CDR3 length equals 16 residues. The CDR3 here is CASSELAGAAGDTQYF. In nucleotides, the CDR3 is TGCGCCAGCAGTGAGCTAGCGGGGGCCGCAGGGGATACGCAGTATTTT.

V gene TRBV4-2 combines with J gene TRBJ2-3; 12 bases are shared with TRBD2. Germline loops: CDR1 LGHNA, CDR2 YNFKEQ. The length of the CDR3 is 18 residues. V lost 1 base to trimming and J lost 0 bases; unmatched junction nucleotides: 5. The CDR3 spells CASSQALAGGISTDTQYF. The CDR3 DNA is TGTGCCAGCAGCCAAGCGCTAGCGGGGGGGATTAGCACAGATACGCAGTATTTT.

This clone was detected only once. The gene calls are TRBV7-9 and TRBJ2-2; 13 bases are shared with TRBD2. After removal of 5 bases from V and 6 bases from J, the junction contained 9 bases not matched to a gene. CDR1 SEHNR and CDR2 FQNEAQ come from the germline V gene (reference sequence). The CDR3 sequence is 17 residues long. The DNA for the CDR3 is TGTGCCAGCAGCACTCCCACTAGCGGGGGGGCTTCCGGGGAGCTGTTTTTT. Its protein product is CASSTPTSGGASGELFF.

The chain combines TRBV7-6 with TRBJ2-3, with 11 bases aligning to TRBD1. Per the germline V gene, CDR1 is SGHVS and CDR2 is FNYEAQ. This CDR3 has 12 residues. Losses at the gene ends were 6 bases for V and 14 bases for J; bases not matched to a gene: 7. CDR3 bases: TGTGCCAGCAGAACCGGACAGGGGGCCCTGTATTTT. Amino acids: CASRTGQGALYF.

Only one count was recorded for this clone. This chain links TRBV7-9 with TRBJ2-2; 7 positions match TRBD1. This CDR3 spans 15 amino acids. V lost 4 bases and J lost 1; bases outside the gene matches: 3. Germline V gives CDR1 SEHNR, CDR2 FQNEAQ (reference sequence). CDR3 region: CASSSRTGNTGELFF. The CDR3 DNA follows: TGTGCCAGCAGCTCAAGGACAGGGAACACCGGGGAGCTGTTTTTT.

This clone turned up a few times. This chain links TRBV5-6 with TRBJ1-4; no clear D. The CDR3 spans 15 residues. CDR1 SGHDT and CDR2 YYEEEE come from the germline V gene. With 4 bases removed from V and 5 bases from J, the gap between germline ends came to 15 bases. In DNA form, the CDR3 reads TGTGCCAGCAGCCCCGGTGGAGGACTCAATGAAAAACTGTTTTTT. This gives the protein CASSPGGGLNEKLFF. The complete variable domain, with remaining parts taken from reference TRBV5-6 and TRBJ1-4, reads DAGVTQSPTHLIKTRGQQVTLRCSPKSGHDTVSWYQQALGQGPQFIFQYYEEEERQRGNFPDRFSGHQFPNYSSELNVNALLLGDSALYLCASSPGGGLNEKLFFGSGTQLSVL.

The chain uses TRBV11-2 and TRBJ1-1; the match to TRBD1 covers 7 bases. The V segment lost 5 bases and the J segment 3 bases; nucleotides outside the gene matches: 9. This CDR3 region has 15 residues. Germline V gene data show CDR1 as SGHAT and CDR2 as FQNNGV. CDR3 residues: CASSRMTGRDTEAFF. The CDR3 DNA is TGTGCCAGCAGCCGTATGACAGGGCGGGACACTGAAGCTTTCTTT.

This clone appeared a few times. J is TRBJ2-2 and V is TRBV27; the D gene is possibly TRBD2 (7 bases). The CDR3 has 12 amino acids. Trimming removed 8 bases from V and 8 bases from J, with 12 bases in between. Germline-derived CDR1 and CDR2 are MNHEY and SMNVEV (reference sequence). The CDR3 region has the DNA TGTGCCAGCGAGGGGGGGCAGGGGGAGCTGTTTTTT. Translation gives CASEGGQGELFF.

The chain joins TRBV2 to TRBJ1-3; D uncertain. The CDR3 is 16 residues long. The V and J ends lost 8 bases and 7 bases respectively, with 24 bases between them. CDR1 and CDR2 (germline): SNHLY, FYNNEI. CDR3 bases: TGTGCCAGCTTTGGGCTTTCCGTATTGGTAGGGAACACCATATATTTT. Protein: CASFGLSVLVGNTIYF. The full variable domain, completed using reference TRBV2 and TRBJ1-3, is EPEVTQTPSHQVTQMGQEVILRCVPISNHLYFYWYRQILGQKVEFLVSFYNNEISEKSEIFDDQFSVERPDGSNFTLKIRSTKLEDSAMYFCASFGLSVLVGNTIYFGEGSWLTVV.

This clone ranks as medium-sized. The V gene is TRBV27, the J gene TRBJ2-5, with D unclear. V was clipped by 5 bases and J by 4 bases, with 14 bases between them. CDR1 and CDR2 from the germline V gene are MNHEY and SMNVEV (reference sequence). CDR3 length: 14 residues. CDR3 bases: TGTGCCAGCAGTCCCTCGGGCCTGGGAGAGACCCAGTACTTC. Translating it yields CASSPSGLGETQYF.

This rearrangement joins TRBV7-9 to TRBJ1-2; no reliable D call. The CDR3 totals 11 residues. Trimming removed 1 base from V and 6 bases from J, with 3 bases in between. Germline V gives CDR1 SEHNR, CDR2 FQNEAQ (reference sequence). The CDR3 protein is CASSLDNGYTF. DNA of the CDR3: TGTGCCAGCAGCTTAGATAATGGCTACACCTTC. Full variable domain (rest looked up from reference TRBV7-9 and TRBJ1-2): DTGVSQNPRHKITKRGQNVTFRCDPISEHNRLYWYRQTLGQGPEFLTYFQNEAQLEKSRLLSDRFSAERPKGSFSTLEIQRTEQGDSAMYLCASSLDNGYTFGSGTRLTVV.

In DNA, the CDR3 is TGCGCCAGCAGCCAAGCCCCGGGTCACGAGCAGTACTTC. Translation: CASSQAPGHEQYF. This chain links TRBV4-1 with TRBJ2-7; D is unresolved. V was trimmed by 1 base and J by 5 bases, leaving 9 bases between them. The germline gives CDR1 MGHRA, CDR2 YSYEKL. The CDR3 extends over 13 amino acids.

The chain links TRBV5-6 to TRBJ2-5, with 8 bases lining up with TRBD2. V shed 0 bases and J 4 bases; nucleotides not matched to a gene: 5. This CDR3 is built from 15 residues. Germline V CDR1 and CDR2: SGHDT, YYEEEE. This CDR3 reads CASSLGTSPTETQYF. In DNA, the CDR3 is TGTGCCAGCAGCTTGGGGACTAGCCCTACAGAGACCCAGTACTTC.

This clone showed up just once. The J gene is TRBJ2-5, the V gene TRBV9, with D possibly TRBD2 on 6 matching bases. The CDR3 has 15 amino acids. V lost 0 bases, J lost 5 bases, and 14 bases lay in between. Looked up from germline, CDR1 is SGDLS and CDR2 is YYNGEE. The CDR3 loop is CASSVEISGGETQYF. CDR3 sequence (DNA): TGTGCCAGCAGCGTAGAGATATCCGGAGGGGAGACCCAGTACTTC.

The gene calls are TRBV4-3 and TRBJ1-2; D is unclear. Germline loops: CDR1 LGHNA, CDR2 YSLEER. There are 12 residues in the CDR3. Trimming stripped 0 bases from V and 12 bases from J, with 11 bases between. CDR3 sequence: CASSQDYGDNTF. As DNA, the CDR3 is TGCGCCAGCAGCCAAGATTACGGGGATAACACCTTC.

This clone was seen only once. This chain joins TRBV2 and TRBJ2-1; 15 nucleotides line up with TRBD2. Germline CDR1 SNHLY, CDR2 FYNNEI. The CDR3 is made up of 23 amino acids. V was pared by 2 bases and J by 0 bases, with 17 bases of the junction left unmatched. The CDR3: CASSESPTGTSGGTLSSYNEQFF. CDR3 bases: TGTGCCAGCAGTGAAAGCCCCACCGGGACTAGCGGGGGGACCCTTAGCTCCTACAATGAGCAGTTCTTC.

This chain links TRBV7-3 with TRBJ2-3; either TRBD1 or TRBD2 may fit D (6 bases each). With 5 bases removed from V and 6 bases from J, the gap between germline ends came to 18 bases. In germline, CDR1 is SGHTA, CDR2 FQGTGA. This CDR3 is 15 amino acids long. The CDR3, as DNA: TGTGCCAGCAGCGCCTTTATGGGGGGCGCGGATACGCAGTATTTT. The encoded protein is CASSAFMGGADTQYF. The full variable domain, completed using reference TRBV7-3 and TRBJ2-3, is GAGVSQTPSNKVTEKGKYVELRCDPISGHTALYWYRQSLGQGPEFLIYFQGTGAADDSGLPNDRFFAVRPEGSVSTLKIQRTERGDSAVYLCASSAFMGGADTQYFGPGTRLTVL.

This sequence joins TRBV19 and TRBJ2-3, with 10 bases lining up with TRBD2. The germline gives CDR1 LNHDA, CDR2 SQIVND (reference sequence). The CDR3 runs to 16 residues. V lost 1 base, J lost 2 bases, and 3 bases stayed unmatched. CDR3: CASSIVSGGPTDTQYF. In DNA form, the CDR3 reads TGTGCCAGTAGTATAGTTAGCGGGGGGCCCACAGATACGCAGTATTTT.

CDR3 in DNA: TGTGCCAGCAGTCCCGTGGCGGGCACCTACGAGCAGTACTTC. Translated, it gives CASSPVAGTYEQYF. The rearrangement links TRBV6-1 to TRBJ2-7; D is perhaps TRBD2 (5 bases). In germline, CDR1 is MNHNS, CDR2 SASEGT. This CDR3 is built from 14 residues. V shed 5 bases and J shed 2 bases, with 13 bases lying between them.

The CDR3 DNA sequence: TGTGCCAGCAGCCTTTCAGGGGTGACCACTGAAGCTTTCTTT. Its translation: CASSLSGVTTEAFF. This chain links TRBV9 with TRBJ1-1; the D gene is possibly TRBD1 (6 bases). The CDR3 is 14 amino acids. V shed 4 bases and J shed 4 bases, with 14 bases lying between them. Germline assignment: CDR1 SGDLS and CDR2 YYNGEE.

This clone was counted a single time. The junction differs from germline at one of its ends, possibly a read error. The chain joins TRBV11-2 to TRBJ1-1; D is unclear. The CDR3 has 13 residues. The germline CDR1 and CDR2 sequences are SGHAT and FQNNGV. CDR3 DNA: TGTGCCAGCAGCATAGATCCAGCTCCTGAAGCTTTCTTT. As protein: CASSIDPAPEAFF.

The rearrangement uses TRBV10-1 and TRBJ1-1; D perhaps matches TRBD1 (5 bases). CDR3 size: 12 residues. CDR1 and CDR2 (germline): WNHNN, SYGVQD (reference sequence). V was trimmed by 3 bases and J by 10 bases, leaving 12 bases between them. CDR3: CASSDQGVGAFF. DNA of the CDR3: TGCGCCAGCAGTGATCAAGGGGTGGGAGCTTTCTTT.

The rearrangement links TRBV7-9 to TRBJ2-1; unclear D gene. The V end lost 1 base, the J end lost 6 bases, and 7 bases lay between the germline ends. This CDR3 has 13 amino acids. Germline lookup yields CDR1 SEHNR and CDR2 FQNEAQ (reference sequence). The CDR3 sequence is CASSLGVVNEQFF. CDR3 nucleotides: TGTGCCAGCAGCTTAGGGGTAGTCAATGAGCAGTTCTTC.

The DNA for the CDR3 is TGTGCCAGTAGTTATAGCCAGGAGTCCTACAATGAGCAGTTCTTC. The encoded protein is CASSYSQESYNEQFF. V and J are TRBV19 and TRBJ2-1; D uncertain. Trimming took off 5 bases at V and 1 base at J, with 12 bases between the two ends. Germline V gene lookup returns CDR1 LNHDA and CDR2 SQIVND (reference sequence). The CDR3 loop spans 15 amino acids.